The present entry profiles one TCR beta chain with its context. Antigen unknown. The data are from a study of T cells and Merkel cell carcinoma outcomes. Study conclusions and caveats: Repertoire plus T-cell density reportedly predicted Merkel cell carcinoma outcomes.

The repertoire was sequenced with immunoSEQ multiplex PCR; TCRdb's copy has only in-frame clones and lacks some. The data hold several hundred clones, with 94% observed a single time. The CDR3 runs 11 residues. Germline V gene lookup returns CDR1 SGDLS and CDR2 YYNGEE. The ends were cut back, 0 bases at V and 6 bases at J, with 2 bases in the middle. The source of this sequence is a human donor with Merkel cell carcinoma. The sample was tumor tissue from Merkel cell carcinoma. The chain links TRBV9 to TRBJ2-3; no clear D. CDR3 in amino acids: CASSVADTQYF. The CDR3 nucleotides are TGTGCCAGCAGCGTAGCTGATACGCAGTATTTT.